This TCR beta chain originates from a study of cytomegalovirus exposure and HLA in healthy donors. Study-wide results and caveats: According to an earlier analysis, most TCR beta V segments yielded productive rearrangements about 90% or about 30% of the time. Most TCR sequences were seen very rarely across donors, but some public TCRs occurred in many.

This clone showed up just a few times. Its matching antigen is unknown. Amplification used 60 Vbeta primers and 13 Jbeta primers. Assay used: immunoSEQ multiplex PCR; TCRdb lists only in-frame clones, some missing. The sample holds nearly 110,000 clones, roughly 82% seen once. Sequencing was done on a sample of PBMCs. The receptor's source is a man younger than 45 in good health and CMV-seropositive.

DNA for the CDR3: TGTGCCAGCAGCTTGGATACAGGGGGCCACGGGGAGCTGTTTTTT. It encodes CASSLDTGGHGELFF. This chain joins TRBV5-4 and TRBJ2-2; 9 bases are shared with TRBD1. CDR3 length equals 15 residues. With 0 bases clipped from V and 7 bases from J, the junction kept 4 bases outside the gene matches. Germline-derived CDR1 and CDR2 are SGHNT and YYREEE (reference sequence).